This entry concerns a single T cell receptor beta chain. Antigen unknown. This sample is drawn from a study of OX40 agonist ivuxolimab in advanced cancers. Study at large: Cancers in dose escalation were hepatocellular, melanoma, renal cell and head and neck. Among those treated, three patients had partial responses, one with hepatocellular carcinoma and two with cutaneous melanoma. Study findings and constraints: Low normalized T-cell clonal expansion also characterized some of the nonresponders.

Here immunoSEQ multiplex PCR was the method, and the copy in TCRdb shows in-frame clones only, minus some. This sample yields 70,000 to 80,000 clones, of which more than 65% are seen a single time; 4.6% belongs to the top ten. The V end lost 0 bases, the J end lost 0 bases, and 7 bases lay between the germline ends. The germline gives CDR1 SGHTS, CDR2 YDEGEE. The CDR3 totals 15 residues. The TCR originated in an adult with an advanced solid tumor such as melanoma, head and neck, liver or kidney cancer. The sequenced sample was CD4+ or CD8+ T cells sorted from blood, obtained in a trial of the OX40 agonist ivuxolimab. The chain has TRBV5-8 and TRBJ2-1; D is undetermined. The CDR3 sequence: CASSLGSSSYNEQFF. The CDR3 DNA reads TGTGCCAGCAGCTTGGGCAGCAGCTCCTACAATGAGCAGTTCTTC.